This TCR beta chain is drawn from a study of blood T cells in healthy people across ages (dated by TCRdb to 2015 to 2017). Notes on the research overall: Template switching captured roughly one uniquely barcoded TCR beta cDNA molecule per two T cells in model experiments. The donors were split into four age groups: young (average around 15 years), middle-aged (39), aged (roughly 68) and long-lived (under 90). Using the same blood draw, the study looked at two additional independent replicas of 1 million unique cDNA reads for two donors, one aged 18 to 30 and the other aged 80 or older. To track age-related changes in TCR beta repertoire diversity, the study relied on deep sequencing normalized with unique cDNA molecular identifiers. To avoid experimental bias, donors of different ages were spread randomly across the sequencing lanes.

Concerning this clonotype: The clone's antigen remains unknown. No much larger clone exists at a distance of one base, and base qualities are not known.

The roughly 39 donors, aged roughly 6 to 90 years, were systemically healthy Caucasian individuals from Russia. Approximately 9 milliliters of peripheral blood were collected from each donor into EDTA-treated Vacutainer tubes. Ficoll-Paque density-gradient centrifugation was used to isolate PBMCs, with at least 6.5 million obtained per sample. Total RNA, at least 6 micrograms per sample, was extracted from PBMCs with Trizol reagent. The percentages of naive CD45RAhigh/CD27high T cells were determined by flow cytometry on a PBMC aliquot from every donor. Libraries were prepared through 5' RACE. Sequencing used an Illumina HiSeq 2500. A second PCR of about 6 to 12 cycles was run with a J-beta primer mix and a sample-barcoded 5' primer. A unique molecular identifier was introduced onto each TCR beta cDNA molecule by a template-switch 5' adaptor carrying 12 random nucleotides. Each sample yielded at least 3 million CDR3-containing paired-end reads. First-strand cDNA was synthesized from all RNA with the Mint cDNA synthesis kit, primed by a TRBC-specific oligonucleotide. Following uracil-DNA glycosylase treatment, a first 18-cycle PCR with universal primers M1SS and BC2_uni_R was performed on all cDNA. The paper's processing steps were these. Normalization of each sample was performed by random selection of 1 million high-quality reads, each carrying a distinct molecular identifier. Instead of being binned into consensus sequences, reads with shared molecular identifiers were discarded. CDR3 identification, clonotype clustering and error correction used MiTCR with a Q25 quality threshold and the strictest error-elimination algorithm. Lower-bound total TCR beta diversity was estimated with a nonparametric unseen species model using Euler transformation. The public reads were reanalyzed by TCRdb: fastp trimming at Q25, MiXCR alignment, in-frame beta chains only. One record per CDR3 amino acid sequence lists the most common genes and DNA. What appears here as the V and J calls and clone size reflects TCRdb's work, not the paper's. The sample table shows over a million distinct CDR3 sequences, and 35% to 55% are seen once. The ten most abundant clones make up 15% to 20% of the sample.

Here is what the overall study found, with its caveats: The percentage of naive T cells measured by flow cytometry correlated strongly with observed TCR beta diversity. Because the CMV infection status of the donors was unknown, age-related changes in expanded clonotypes may potentially have been confounded. Bulk unsorted PBMC profiling prevented conclusive comparison of naive and antigen-experienced compartments. Observed TCR beta diversity per million T cells fell roughly linearly with age, and a significant reduction was already apparent by age roughly 40. Compared with the aged group, the long-lived group had more naive CD4+ T cells, fewer expanded clones and increased TCR diversity, a pattern suggesting age selection. Estimates of total diversity from one million sequenced T cells were regarded as lower bounds and underestimates.

Trimming removed 7 bases from V and 1 base from J; the gene matches leave 12 bases unexplained. The CDR3 has 16 amino acids, counting the end cysteine and phenylalanine. CDR3 DNA only is kept here, 48 bases in frame from base 1. The germline V gene encodes CDR1 LGHDT and CDR2 YNNKEL (reference sequence). Sequenced sample: blood. Rearrangement joined TRBV3-1 to TRBJ2-5, and 7 junctional nucleotides match TRBD2. This clonotype was obtained from an older woman in good health. In nucleotide form, the sequence is TGTGCCAGCATAGCGACGTGGGAGGGGCCCCAAGAGACCCAGTACTTC. The resulting protein is CASIATWEGPQETQYF.